The subject of this entry is one TCR beta chain. The antigen is undetermined. Sequenced by immunoSEQ multiplex PCR; TCRdb stores in-frame clones only, minus some. The repertoire holds roughly 120,000 clones, with around 80% as singletons. Time point meaning: baseline pretreatment blood. Treatment meaning: 15 Gy SBRT to primary tumor, nephrectomy 4 weeks later. After SBRT, blood was collected at 2 and 4 weeks, plus baseline. Clear cell pathology was present in this patient's renal cell carcinoma. The CDR3 has 16 amino acids. Trimming took 5 bases from V and 2 from J, leaving 18 bases between them. CDR1 and CDR2 from the germline V gene are LNHDA and SQIVND (reference sequence). The data originate from a study of radiation and T cells in renal cell carcinoma. Broader study findings: From baseline, blood top tumor clonotypes peaked at 2 weeks post-radiation.

The sample here was blood, taken from a patient whose treatment included radiotherapy and nephrectomy. The clonotype comes from a woman aged 60 to 75 with renal cell carcinoma. V gene TRBV19 combines with J gene TRBJ1-2; no clear D. The DNA for the CDR3 is TGTGCCAGTAGTGTCTCCTGGGGAGGATCGAACTATGGCTACACCTTC. Translating gives CASSVSWGGSNYGYTF.